What follows are 7 T cell receptor beta chains derived from one specimen sequenced in a study of T cells after yellow fever vaccination. TCRdb independently ran MiXCR on the 5' RACE reads; one entry per CDR3 protein. The sample includes 300,000 to 400,000 distinct CDR3 sequences, over 8.5% of them seen just once. Specimen: CD4+ T cells sorted from PBMCs, collected 45 days after the yellow fever booster vaccination. The receptors originated from a young man who received the YFV17D yellow fever vaccine.

This clonotype appeared many times. V usage is TRBV20-1 and J usage is TRBJ2-7, with 8 bases matching TRBD2. The CDR3 has 15 amino acids. Trimming cost V 0 bases and J 3 bases; bases outside gene matches: 7. Germline V gene lookup returns CDR1 DFQATT and CDR2 SNEGSKA (reference sequence). CDR3 loop: CSARDPGGGNYEQYF. DNA for the CDR3: TGCAGTGCTAGAGATCCCGGGGGGGGAAACTACGAGCAGTACTTC.

A few counts support this clonotype. The CDR3 reads CASSFRTGISEQYF. DNA of the CDR3: TGTGCCAGCAGCTTCAGGACAGGTATTAGCGAGCAGTACTTC. The chain is built from TRBV12-3 or TRBV12-4 and TRBJ2-7; 7 nucleotides match TRBD1. V shed 6 bases, J shed 6 bases, and the junction held 11 bases outside the gene matches. The CDR3 is 14 residues long.

This sequence joins TRBV10-3 and TRBJ1-1; D is undetermined. Looked up from germline, CDR1 is ENHRY and CDR2 is SYGVKD. CDR3 length: 12 amino acids. V gave up 8 bases and J gave up 1 base, with 8 bases separating them. Here the CDR3 reads CAIAGQNTEAFF. Here the CDR3 DNA reads TGTGCCATCGCAGGCCAGAACACTGAAGCTTTCTTT.

There are many counts of this clonotype. The V gene is TRBV4-2, the J gene TRBJ1-2, with a tentative D call TRBD1 (6 bases). Per germline, CDR1 LGHNA and CDR2 YNFKEQ. This CDR3 has 14 residues. The V end was cut by 1 base, the J end by 8 bases, with 14 bases between. CDR3 loop: CASSQAPGDEGYTF. The CDR3 region has the DNA TGTGCCAGCAGCCAAGCCCCAGGGGATGAAGGCTACACCTTC.

This clonotype has a count of ten or more. This chain joins TRBV4-3 and TRBJ2-3; 10 nucleotides match TRBD1. The germline V gene encodes CDR1 LGHNA and CDR2 YSLEER. The CDR3 covers 17 residues. Trimming removed 2 bases from V and 2 bases from J; junction bases left unmatched: 7. CDR3 residues: CASSQLTGTGVTDTQYF. The CDR3 coding sequence is TGCGCCAGCAGCCAACTTACCGGGACAGGGGTCACAGATACGCAGTATTTT.

The chain uses TRBV6-8 and TRBJ2-3, with no clear D. The germline V gene has CDR1 MNHGY and CDR2 SAAAGT. The CDR3 has 14 amino acids. V shed 9 bases and J shed 5 bases, with 18 bases lying between them. As DNA, the CDR3 is TGTGCCAGAGACGAAAGGAAAACCGGAGATACGCAGTATTTT. This translates into CARDERKTGDTQYF.

This clonotype appeared a few times. V gene TRBV12-3 or TRBV12-4 combines with J gene TRBJ1-1; 9 bases fit TRBD1. V was pared by 7 bases and J by 11 bases, with 8 bases of the junction left unmatched. This CDR3 is built from 12 residues. CDR3 in DNA: TGTGCCAGCACCCCGGACAGGGGTCAGGCTTTCTTT. This sequence encodes CASTPDRGQAFF.